This record covers a single T cell receptor (beta chain). The antigen is undetermined. The data were taken from a study of T-cell memory formation after mild COVID-19. Study results and limitations: Clones that contracted clustered mainly in CM and EM if CD4+ and in EMRA if CD8+. In pre-infection memory, a portion of responding clones appeared, which suggested that cross-reactive memory joined.

Barcoded TCR alpha and TCR beta cDNA libraries with UMIs came from 5'RACE using constant-segment primers. TCRdb re-called the 5' RACE reads with MiXCR, one entry per CDR3 protein. Among more than 400,000 distinct CDR3 sequences listed, 15% to 20% were seen once. Germline loops: CDR1 LGHDT, CDR2 YNNKEL (reference sequence). CDR3 length: 17 residues. Losses at the gene ends were 4 bases for V and 2 bases for J; bases not matched to a gene: 11. The receptor was derived from an adult woman who had mild COVID-19 (a few samples of this study predate the infection). Cell type and time point are not known. V and J are TRBV3-1 and TRBJ2-7; TRBD2 aligns across 10 bases. The sequencing input was PBMCs or a T cell subset sorted from them (not recorded which). CDR3 in amino acids: CASSPRLLAGDTYEQYF. CDR3 in DNA: TGTGCCAGCAGCCCCCGCCTCCTAGCGGGGGATACCTACGAGCAGTACTTC.